This passage covers 14 T cell receptor beta chains from one sample sequenced in a study of T cells in localized non-small cell lung cancer. The assay was immunoSEQ multiplex PCR, and TCRdb's table has in-frame clones only and misses some. Among about 21,000 clones listed, roughly 84% were seen once. Sequences were derived from peripheral blood, sampled before any cancer treatment. The origin of the receptors is a man between 40 and 70 years old with stage I lung adenocarcinoma.

This clone appeared a few times. This rearrangement joins TRBV27 to TRBJ1-4; a possible D gene is TRBD1 (5 bases). CDR1 and CDR2 from the germline V gene are MNHEY and SMNVEV (reference sequence). V was cut by 5 bases and J by 10 bases, with 17 bases left in between. CDR3 length: 14 residues. The CDR3 DNA is TGTGCCAGCAGTGATTGGCAGGGTGAAGGAAAACTGTTTTTT. Its protein is CASSDWQGEGKLFF.

The table lists this clone with a few counts. This chain joins TRBV11-2 and TRBJ1-2, with D hard to call. The V end was cut by 3 bases, the J end by 4 bases, with 15 bases between. CDR3 size: 15 residues. Germline CDR1 is SGHAT and CDR2 is FQNNGV. CDR3 nucleotide sequence: TGTGCCAGCAGCTTGCCTTTTTCACGGGGCTATGGCTACACCTTC. Its protein is CASSLPFSRGYGYTF.

This chain uses TRBV14 with TRBJ2-5; 7 nucleotides align to TRBD2. The V gene's germline CDR1 is SGHDN and CDR2 FVKESK. The CDR3 length is 15 residues. Germline trimming cut 6 bases from V and 3 bases from J; bases unmatched to any gene: 10. The CDR3 loop reads CASSRHTSAEETQYF. The CDR3, as DNA: TGTGCCAGCAGTCGTCATACTAGCGCGGAAGAGACCCAGTACTTC.

V gene TRBV19 combines with J gene TRBJ2-5, with 8 bases that match TRBD2. Per the germline V gene, CDR1 is LNHDA and CDR2 is SQIVND (reference sequence). The CDR3 contains 15 residues. After removal of 2 bases from V and 1 base from J, the junction contained 3 bases not matched to a gene. The CDR3 DNA follows: TGTGCCAGTAGTATAAAGCGGGGGCTCCAAGAGACCCAGTACTTC. Encoded protein: CASSIKRGLQETQYF.

The chain uses TRBV13 and TRBJ2-1, with TRBD1 matching 9 bases. CDR1 is PRHDT and CDR2 is FYEKMQ in the germline V gene (reference sequence). This CDR3 region has 15 residues. V lost 3 bases to trimming and J lost 4 bases; unmatched junction nucleotides: 4. The CDR3 spells CASSLRTGVYNEQFF. The CDR3 bases are TGTGCCAGCAGCTTGCGGACAGGGGTTTACAATGAGCAGTTCTTC.

This chain uses TRBV20-1 with TRBJ1-1, with D unresolved. V gave up 4 bases and J gave up 8 bases, with 11 bases separating them. Germline-derived CDR1 and CDR2 are DFQATT and SNEGSKA (reference sequence). CDR3 length: 11 amino acids. The CDR3 bases are TGCAGTGCTATGGTGGTCCCCGAAGCTTTCTTT. As protein: CSAMVVPEAFF.

The chain uses TRBV29-1 and TRBJ1-4; 7 bases line up with TRBD1. In germline, CDR1 is SQVTM, CDR2 ANQGSEA. Unmatched junction bases numbered 9, after V lost 7 bases and J lost 7 bases. The CDR3 contains 13 residues. The CDR3 protein is CSGLEGAGEKLFF. The CDR3 coding sequence is TGCAGCGGGCTGGAGGGGGCTGGTGAAAAACTGTTTTTT.

This clone was observed a single time. The chain joins TRBV7-2 to TRBJ2-5, with D unclear. The CDR3 has 13 amino acids. Germline V CDR1 and CDR2: SGHTA, FQGNSA. V was pared by 2 bases and J by 0 bases, with 4 bases between. The CDR3 loop reads CASSLRDQETQYF. The CDR3 DNA sequence: TGTGCCAGCAGCTTAAGGGACCAAGAGACCCAGTACTTC. Together with reference TRBV7-2 and TRBJ2-5, the CDR3 gives the full variable domain: GAGVSQSPSNKVTEKGKDVELRCDPISGHTALYWYRQSLGQGLEFLIYFQGNSAPDKSGLPSDRFSAERTGGSVSTLTIQRTQQEDSAVYLCASSLRDQETQYFGPGTRLLVL.

The CDR3 nucleotides are TGTGCCAGCAGCTTAGGGACAGGGGGCACCTATGGCTACACCTTC. Translation gives CASSLGTGGTYGYTF. The chain employs TRBV11-2 and TRBJ1-2; TRBD1 matches at 11 bases. Per germline, CDR1 SGHAT and CDR2 FQNNGV. With 1 base clipped from V and 4 bases from J, the junction kept 2 bases outside the gene matches. The CDR3 is made up of 15 amino acids. Full variable domain (rest looked up from reference TRBV11-2 and TRBJ1-2): EAGVAQSPRYKIIEKRQSVAFWCNPISGHATLYWYQQILGQGPKLLIQFQNNGVVDDSQLPKDRFSAERLKGVDSTLKIQPAKLEDSAVYLCASSLGTGGTYGYTFGSGTRLTVV.

The V gene is TRBV7-8, the J gene TRBJ2-1, with D tentatively TRBD2 (6 bases). V was shortened by 3 bases and J by 0 bases, with 15 bases between the two germline ends. There are 17 residues in the CDR3. Germline loops: CDR1 SGHVS, CDR2 FQNEAQ. CDR3 residues: CASSFSRLASSYNEQFF. The CDR3 DNA reads TGTGCCAGCAGCTTCTCCCGTCTAGCGAGCTCCTACAATGAGCAGTTCTTC.

The chain employs TRBV6-5 and TRBJ2-3; D gene uncertain. Trimming pared 2 bases from V and 2 bases from J, leaving 5 bases between. The CDR3 length is 13 residues. Germline V lookup: CDR1 MNHEY, CDR2 SVGAGI. CDR3: CASSYRPTDTQYF. CDR3 DNA sequence: TGTGCCAGCAGTTACCGTCCCACAGATACGCAGTATTTT.

CDR3 sequence reads: CASSPGLAVPSSYEQYF. The DNA for the CDR3 is TGTGCCAGCAGTCCGGGACTAGCGGTACCTAGCTCCTACGAGCAGTACTTC. This chain joins TRBV5-6 and TRBJ2-7, with 11 bases fitting TRBD2. The CDR3 contains 17 residues. With 5 bases clipped from V and 0 bases from J, the junction kept 10 bases outside the gene matches. CDR1 is SGHDT and CDR2 is YYEEEE in the germline V gene.

The V and J genes are TRBV4-2 and TRBJ2-7; D possibly uses TRBD1 or TRBD2 (5 bases each). The ends were cut back, 8 bases at V and 3 bases at J, with 11 bases in the middle. The CDR3 has 12 amino acids. Looked up from germline, CDR1 is LGHNA and CDR2 is YNFKEQ. The CDR3 here is CASSVGDYEQYF. CDR3 DNA: TGTGCCAGCTCGGTGGGGGACTACGAGCAGTACTTC.

This sequence joins TRBV28 and TRBJ1-2; D is uncertain. V lost 6 bases to trimming and J lost 4 bases, with 9 bases between them. CDR3 length: 12 residues. Germline assignment: CDR1 MDHEN and CDR2 SYDVKM. CDR3 nucleotide sequence: TGTGCCAGCAGCAGACAAACCTATGGCTACACCTTC. Translated: CASSRQTYGYTF.